These 25 T cell receptor beta chains came from one sample sequenced in a study of blood T cells in healthy people across ages. Then a second PCR, running about 6 to 12 cycles, was carried out with a sample-barcoded 5' primer and a J-beta primer mix. Via MiXCR, TCRdb re-called the 5' RACE reads, giving one row per CDR3 protein. This table holds more than 500,000 distinct CDR3 sequences, about 25% found once. Sequenced input: blood. The receptors here all came from a woman in her sixties or seventies in good health.

The chain is built from TRBV20-1 and TRBJ1-2, with 7 bases that match TRBD1. Trimming cost V 5 bases and J 5 bases; bases outside gene matches: 11. In germline, CDR1 is DFQATT, CDR2 SNEGSKA (reference sequence). The CDR3 has 14 amino acids. CDR3 residues: CSAPAAGGDYGYTF. In DNA, the CDR3 is TGCAGTGCTCCGGCAGCAGGGGGTGATTATGGCTACACCTTC.

This clonotype appeared many times. The chain joins TRBV7-3 to TRBJ2-5; D is uncertain. The germline gives CDR1 SGHTA, CDR2 FQGTGA. This CDR3 region has 14 residues. Between the trimmed V and J ends, which lost 4 bases and 5 bases, there was a span of 14 bases. The CDR3 loop reads CASSSEMGRETQYF. In DNA, the CDR3 is TGTGCCAGCAGCTCGGAGATGGGCAGGGAGACCCAGTACTTC.

This clonotype occurred a few times. The V and J genes are TRBV15 and TRBJ1-3, with D possibly TRBD1 on 5 matching bases. Germline V lookup: CDR1 LNHNV, CDR2 YYDKDF (reference sequence). Deletions cut 0 bases from V and 2 bases from J, with 8 bases between. The length of the CDR3 is 15 residues. As DNA, the CDR3 is TGTGCCACCAGCAGAGATCGGGGACCTGGAAACACCATATATTTT. Encoded protein: CATSRDRGPGNTIYF.

This sequence joins TRBV7-9 and TRBJ1-2; a weak D match, TRBD1 (5 bases). The CDR3 is made up of 14 amino acids. The V gene lost 5 bases and the J gene lost 4 bases, with 14 bases spanning the gap. Per germline, CDR1 SEHNR and CDR2 FQNEAQ (reference sequence). The DNA of the CDR3 is TGTGCCAGCAGCGCCCAGACAGTGATCTATGGCTACACCTTC. Translation: CASSAQTVIYGYTF.

V gene TRBV11-3 combines with J gene TRBJ2-5, with TRBD2 as a possible D gene (6 bases). Germline CDR1 is SGHNT and CDR2 is YENEEA. V lost 0 bases and J 7 bases, leaving 15 bases between the germline ends. The CDR3 contains 15 residues. Written as DNA, the CDR3 is TGTGCCAGCAGCTTAGAGGCCGGGGGAGATGGGACCCAGTACTTC. It is translated as CASSLEAGGDGTQYF.

The rearrangement uses TRBV7-2 and TRBJ2-1, with a tentative D call TRBD2 (6 bases). CDR1 is SGHTA and CDR2 is FQGNSA in the germline V gene. The CDR3 totals 13 residues. Trimming removed 0 bases at V and 10 bases at J, with 10 bases between. The CDR3 nucleotides are TGTGCCAGCAGCTTAGCCGGCGGGGCCGAGCAGTTCTTC. Translation: CASSLAGGAEQFF.

This clonotype was counted only a few times. The rearrangement joins TRBV6-6 to TRBJ1-2; D gene unclear. Trimming pared 6 bases from V and 0 bases from J, leaving 14 bases between. Germline-derived CDR1 and CDR2 are MNHNY and SVGAGI (reference sequence). The CDR3 spans 15 residues. The CDR3 DNA follows: TGTGCCAGCAGATCGCAAAAGGCCCCTAACTATGGCTACACCTTC. Translation: CASRSQKAPNYGYTF.

The chain links TRBV2 to TRBJ2-2, with D hard to call. Germline values: CDR1 SNHLY, CDR2 FYNNEI. There are 11 residues in the CDR3. The V end was cut by 6 bases, the J end by 5 bases, with 4 bases between. CDR3 protein: CASRETGELFF. The CDR3 DNA sequence: TGTGCCAGCAGGGAGACCGGGGAGCTGTTTTTT.

V is TRBV7-9 and J is TRBJ2-5; 7 bases fit TRBD2. The J call is in doubt because the DNA end fits TRBJ2-1 better. Germline V gene sequence: CDR1 SEHNR, CDR2 FQNEAQ (reference sequence). This CDR3 is 14 amino acids long. The CDR3 region is CASSLSSGLGEQFF. CDR3 DNA: TGTGCCAGCAGCTTAAGTAGCGGGCTTGGGGAGCAGTTCTTC.

In regard to this clonotype: Its ends do not fully match the called genes, so a read error is possible. The CDR3: CAGSASRNTGELFF. The CDR3 nucleotides read TGCGCCGGCAGCGCTAGCCGAAACACCGGGGAGCTGTTTTTT. The chain joins TRBV4-3 to TRBJ2-2; maybe TRBD2 (5 bases). The germline V gene has CDR1 LGHNA and CDR2 YSLEER. The CDR3 loop spans 14 amino acids.

This clonotype has a handful of counts. The J gene is TRBJ2-7, the V gene TRBV12-3 or TRBV12-4, with TRBD1 as a possible D gene (6 bases). The CDR3 sequence is 15 residues long. Trimming shortened V by 3 bases and J by 2 bases, and 14 bases separated the two germline ends. The CDR3 DNA sequence: TGTGCCAGCAGTTTGACGTCAGGGGTTCCCTACGAGCAGTACTTC. It is translated as CASSLTSGVPYEQYF.

The V call is TRBV5-1, the J call TRBJ2-7, with 7 nucleotides matching TRBD1. Germline CDR1 is SGHRS and CDR2 is YFSETQ. The CDR3 loop spans 15 amino acids. V trimming: 3 bases; J trimming: 3 bases; junction bases outside the gene matches: 9. The CDR3 region has the DNA TGCGCCAGCAGCTCCTCTGCGGCAGGGGGCTACGAGCAGTACTTC. Its translation: CASSSSAAGGYEQYF.

This clonotype was seen a few times. V and J are TRBV7-8 and TRBJ2-1; D remains unclear. There are 15 residues in the CDR3. Trimming removed 0 bases from V and 4 bases from J, with 10 bases in between. Germline values: CDR1 SGHVS, CDR2 FQNEAQ. In DNA, the CDR3 is TGTGCCAGCAGCTTAGCCCTAGATAGTTACAATGAGCAGTTCTTC. Translated, it gives CASSLALDSYNEQFF.

This clonotype was counted between two and nine times. The V call is TRBV20-1, the J call TRBJ2-3; D call uncertain. The ends were cut back, 2 bases at V and 0 bases at J, with 9 bases in the middle. The CDR3 totals 14 residues. The germline V gene encodes CDR1 DFQATT and CDR2 SNEGSKA (reference sequence). CDR3 protein: CSARKGSSTDTQYF. CDR3 nucleotides: TGCAGTGCTAGAAAGGGTTCTAGCACAGATACGCAGTATTTT.

This clonotype was seen more than once but under ten times. The CDR3 ends on some other residue instead of the conserved phenylalanine or tryptophan, so this is likely a read error. The DNA is omitted, as the CDR3 cannot be located on it reliably, and the CDR3 follows TCRdb's listing. The chain employs TRBV12-3 or TRBV12-4 and TRBJ1-4; the table's D call, TRBD1, has no DNA check behind it. The CDR3 spans 10 residues, counting both ends. The CDR3 loop reads CASRYPGPPV.

The sample holds many counts of this clonotype. V usage is TRBV2 and J usage is TRBJ1-2, with TRBD1 as a possible D gene (5 bases). Germline V CDR1 and CDR2: SNHLY, FYNNEI. The V and J ends lost 7 bases and 3 bases respectively, with 15 bases between them. CDR3 length: 14 amino acids. The CDR3 loop reads CASNLQGVDYGYTF. The CDR3 region has the DNA TGTGCCAGCAACCTCCAGGGAGTGGACTATGGCTACACCTTC. Full variable domain (outside the CDR3, taken from reference TRBV2 and TRBJ1-2): EPEVTQTPSHQVTQMGQEVILRCVPISNHLYFYWYRQILGQKVEFLVSFYNNEISEKSEIFDDQFSVERPDGSNFTLKIRSTKLEDSAMYFCASNLQGVDYGYTFGSGTRLTVV.

This clonotype turned up a few times. The rearrangement links TRBV18 to TRBJ2-5; D remains ambiguous. Looked up from germline, CDR1 is KGHSH and CDR2 is LQKENI. The CDR3 length is 13 residues. Trimming cost V 3 bases and J 2 bases, with 7 bases left between them. CDR3 amino acids: CASSPPLQETQYF. The CDR3 DNA reads as TGTGCCAGCTCACCCCCTCTTCAAGAGACCCAGTACTTC.

This clonotype was found a few times. The CDR3, as DNA: TGTGCCGGAGGGACAGGGGCGGTAGAGACCCAGTACTTC. This gives the protein CAGGTGAVETQYF. The J gene is TRBJ2-5, the V gene TRBV7-2; 10 nucleotides line up with TRBD1. Per germline, CDR1 SGHTA and CDR2 FQGNSA. With 11 bases clipped from V and 4 bases from J, the junction kept 7 bases outside the gene matches. This CDR3 is 13 amino acids long.

The chain uses TRBV4-2 and TRBJ1-2; maybe TRBD1 (6 bases). Trimming cost V 5 bases and J 2 bases, with 18 bases left between them. Germline CDR1 and CDR2: LGHNA and YNFKEQ. The CDR3 extends over 16 amino acids. As DNA, the CDR3 is TGTGCCAGCAGCTTCTCACAGGGCCCCGAGAACTATGGCTACACCTTC. Translation: CASSFSQGPENYGYTF.

This chain uses TRBV11-2 with TRBJ2-5; 8 bases fit TRBD1. CDR3 length: 15 amino acids. Germline V lookup: CDR1 SGHAT, CDR2 FQNNGV. J gave up 1 base and V 4 bases, and 5 bases lay outside the gene matches. The CDR3 here is CASSSIRGPQETQYF. The CDR3 nucleotides are TGTGCCAGCAGCTCTATCAGGGGGCCCCAAGAGACCCAGTACTTC.

This clonotype was observed a few times. J is TRBJ2-5 and V is TRBV5-1, with TRBD2 identical over 11 bases. The CDR3 contains 16 residues. The V gene's germline CDR1 is SGHRS and CDR2 YFSETQ. The V and J ends lost 4 bases and 5 bases, in that order; junction bases with no gene match: 10. CDR3 protein: CASSHSGTSGRETQYF. DNA for the CDR3: TGCGCCAGCAGCCATTCCGGGACTAGCGGTCGGGAGACCCAGTACTTC.

The V call is TRBV6-2 or TRBV6-3, the J call TRBJ1-1; D gene ambiguous. CDR1 and CDR2 (germline): MNHEY, SVGEGT. The V gene lost 2 bases and the J gene lost 3 bases, with 7 bases spanning the gap. This CDR3 is built from 13 residues. The CDR3, as DNA: TGTGCCAGCAGTTACGGGAAGGACACTGAAGCTTTCTTT. Amino acid sequence: CASSYGKDTEAFF.

V and J are TRBV3-1 and TRBJ2-2, with 11 bases fitting TRBD2. After removal of 5 bases from V and 4 bases from J, the junction contained 9 bases not matched to a gene. The CDR3 extends over 17 amino acids. CDR1 and CDR2 from the germline V gene are LGHDT and YNNKEL (reference sequence). CDR3 amino acids: CASSFIPGLAVTGELFF. CDR3 bases: TGTGCCAGCAGCTTTATCCCGGGACTAGCGGTCACCGGGGAGCTGTTTTTT.

Only a few counts were recorded for this clonotype. The chain uses TRBV20-1 and TRBJ1-1; D might be TRBD1 (5 bases). CDR1 is DFQATT, CDR2 SNEGSKA, per germline (reference sequence). V was pared by 1 base and J by 10 bases, with 10 bases between. The CDR3 runs to 11 residues. The CDR3 is CSARGGVGAFF. DNA for the CDR3: TGCAGTGCTAGAGGGGGGGTGGGAGCTTTCTTT.

The chain combines TRBV3-1 with TRBJ2-5; D possibly uses TRBD1 or TRBD2 (5 bases each). Germline V CDR1 and CDR2: LGHDT, YNNKEL (reference sequence). The CDR3 totals 11 residues. Trimming left V 4 bases short and J 11 bases short, with 11 bases between. In nucleotides, the CDR3 is TGTGCCAGCAGCCGTCCGGGGCCGCAGTACTTC. Its translation is CASSRPGPQYF.